This T cell receptor beta chain was sequenced during a study of blood T cell repertoires in COVID-19. Study-level information: COVID-19 samples collected from the United States, Italy and Spain covered acute and convalescent phases. PBMCs, B-cell-depleted T cells, or T cells provided the cDNA or gDNA that made up the material.

Study processing details: Reference gene primer amplification yielded estimated nucleated cell counts. Some clones are missing from TCRdb's copy, which holds only in-frame ones; the method was immunoSEQ multiplex PCR. V and J calls plus clone size are reproduced from that table; the DNA served to infer D and trimming. The sample gives 200,000 to 250,000 clones, about 82% of which show up once; 9% to 15% is in the top ten. Germline CDR1 and CDR2: SGHAT and FQNNGV. Trimming cost V 3 bases and J 9 bases, with 9 bases left between them. This CDR3 region has 12 residues. This TCR came from a man older than 75 with acute or convalescent COVID-19. The chain has TRBV11-2 and TRBJ1-5; D remains unclear. Material for sequencing was peripheral blood. DNA for the CDR3: TGTGCCAGCAGCTTCGGGAGAGGGCCCCAGCATTTT. The encoded protein is CASSFGRGPQHF.